The clone carrying this T cell receptor beta chain was seen more than once but under ten times. Antigen specificity is unknown. The record originates from a study of naive and memory T cell subsets. Study-level results: TCRs were reportedly recovered from both biopsy types, mostly tuberculin test sites. The RNA method is potentially sensitive to activation and differentiation changes.

As to treatment: skin biopsy from PPD injection site in Mantoux-positive individual. An oligonucleotide containing a UMI was ligated to the 3' end of TCR cDNA. The SP2 primer and nested alpha and beta constant region primers amplified ligated cDNA in four rounds. TCRdb re-called the UMI-ligation and nested PCR reads with MiXCR, one entry per CDR3 protein. The sample lists some 40,000 distinct CDR3 sequences; more than 9.5% were seen once. The material sequenced was skin, taken from a tuberculin skin test site. The TCR sequence derives from an adult in good health.

The CDR3 is CASSSRGRKDTQYF. The DNA of the CDR3 is TGTGCCAGTAGCTCAAGGGGACGGAAAGATACGCAGTATTTT. The gene calls are TRBV19 and TRBJ2-3; possibly TRBD1 or TRBD2 for D (5 bases each). Trimming pared 6 bases from V and 5 bases from J, leaving 15 bases between. From germline, CDR1 is LNHDA and CDR2 SQIVND (reference sequence). This CDR3 spans 14 amino acids.